This TCR beta chain originates from a study of blood T cells in healthy people across ages. Whole-study results and caveats: Estimates drawn from one million T cells were deemed to understate diversity. A strong correlation between TCR beta diversity and naive T cell percentage was seen.

V lost 7 bases, J lost 0 bases, and 13 bases lay in between. The CDR3 runs to 14 residues. Germline V gene sequence: CDR1 SGHTA, CDR2 FQGNSA. The authors ran a second PCR of about 6 to 11 cycles using a sample-barcoded 5' primer and a J-beta primer mix. Each CDR3 protein gets one entry after TCRdb re-called the 5' RACE reads with MiXCR. The table has 550,000 to 700,000 distinct CDR3 sequences, 25% to 30% seen once; the top ten hold roughly 18%. This clonotype turned up a few times. Its target is not known. Isolation per sample recovered at least 7 million PBMCs. Per sample, at least 6 micrograms of total RNA were extracted.

The chain combines TRBV7-2 with TRBJ2-7; the D is unclear. Sequenced sample: blood. This TCR came from a woman between 70 and 85 years old in good health. This CDR3 reads CASTRNSLSYEQYF. CDR3 bases: TGTGCCAGCACGCGTAATAGCCTCTCCTACGAGCAGTACTTC.